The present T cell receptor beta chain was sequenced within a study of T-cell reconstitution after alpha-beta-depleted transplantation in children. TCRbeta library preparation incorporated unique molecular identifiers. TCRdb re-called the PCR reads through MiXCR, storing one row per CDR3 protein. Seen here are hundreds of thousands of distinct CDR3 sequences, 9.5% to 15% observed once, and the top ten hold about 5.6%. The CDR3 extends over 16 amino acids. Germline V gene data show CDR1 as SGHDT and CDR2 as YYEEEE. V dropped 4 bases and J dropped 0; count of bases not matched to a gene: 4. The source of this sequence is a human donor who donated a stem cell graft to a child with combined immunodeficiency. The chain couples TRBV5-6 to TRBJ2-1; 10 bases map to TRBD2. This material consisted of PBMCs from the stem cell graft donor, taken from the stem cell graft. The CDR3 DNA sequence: TGTGCCAGCAGCGCACTAGCGGGGAGCTCCTACAATGAGCAGTTCTTC. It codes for CASSALAGSSYNEQFF.